This T cell receptor (beta chain) was identified in a study of T-cell reconstitution after alpha-beta-depleted transplantation in children. Study conclusions and caveats: A year had passed since transplant, and T-cell counts and diversity by then came mostly from newly produced T cells. Approximately two months post-transplant, alpha-beta T cells reportedly originated from several hundred expanded graft clones.

Unique molecular identifiers were used to barcode this TCRbeta library. TCRdb re-derived calls from the PCR reads in MiXCR, one entry per CDR3 protein. The sample contains approximately 300,000 distinct CDR3 sequences, about 9.5% of which appear only once. Trimming cost V 6 bases and J 2 bases; bases outside gene matches: 11. Germline assignment: CDR1 ENHRY and CDR2 SYGVKD. This CDR3 region has 16 residues. A remark on this clonotype: Its antigen is not known. This may stem from a read error, because a much larger clone lies one nucleotide away. The CDR3 does not end in the conserved phenylalanine or tryptophan, so this is likely a read error.

The V gene is TRBV10-3, the J gene TRBJ2-7; 9 positions agree with TRBD1. This TCR derives from a boy under two years old with acute myeloid leukemia, due to receive a stem cell transplant. The sequences come from PBMCs, collected before TCRalphabeta/CD19-depleted stem cell transplant. The CDR3 DNA is TGTGCCATCAGCCGAACTCCGGGACAGGGTGCCTACGAGCAGTACTCC. It yields the protein CAISRTPGQGAYEQYS.